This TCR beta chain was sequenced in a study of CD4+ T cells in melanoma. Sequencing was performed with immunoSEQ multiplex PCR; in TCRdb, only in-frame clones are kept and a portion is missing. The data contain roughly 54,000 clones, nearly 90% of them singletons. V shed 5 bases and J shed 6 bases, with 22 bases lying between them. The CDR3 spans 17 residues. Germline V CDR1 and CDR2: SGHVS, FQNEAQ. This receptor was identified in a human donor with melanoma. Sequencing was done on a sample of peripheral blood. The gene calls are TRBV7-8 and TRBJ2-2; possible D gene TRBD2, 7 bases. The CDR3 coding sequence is TGTGCCAGCAGCCAACTGAGTCGGGGGGCCTTCCCCGGGGAGCTGTTTTTT. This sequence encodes CASSQLSRGAFPGELFF.